This entry concerns a single T cell receptor (beta chain). In the authors' workflow: Reference gene primers were amplified, and this amplification served to estimate nucleated cell counts. Using immunoSEQ multiplex PCR, the repertoire was profiled, and TCRdb retains in-frame clones only, with some absent. V, J and clone size reflect that table, while D and trimming were determined from the DNA. The sample holds under 400,000 clones, 90% seen once. The sample belongs to a study of blood T cell repertoires in COVID-19. Study as a whole: Donors in the United States, Italy and Spain gave samples during acute or convalescent COVID-19.

The CDR3 spans 16 residues. Germline CDR1 KGHSH, CDR2 LQKENI. The germline V and J ends were trimmed by 0 bases and 2 bases, with 12 bases remaining between them. This chain connects TRBV18 to TRBJ2-3; the D gene is possibly TRBD2 (6 bases). The receptor comes from a young man with active or convalescent COVID-19. Sequencing was done on a sample of peripheral blood. DNA for the CDR3: TGTGCCAGCTCACCACCGGGGCGGGGTGCCACAGATACGCAGTATTTT. Translation gives CASSPPGRGATDTQYF.